This T cell receptor beta chain appears in the sequencing data of a study of shared clonotypes between healthy human individuals. General study results and limits: Between four donors, naive CD4 clonotypes were shared at a level of about 5%.

Concerning this clone itself: Its antigen is as yet unknown.

Deep was the level used in running the assay. Every subset had its genomic DNA shared out evenly among several immunoSEQ plates. Only in-frame clones appear in the TCRdb table, and some are missing; sequencing was by immunoSEQ multiplex PCR. The repertoire has under 1,100,000 clones, around 78% of them found once; the top ten carry 0.55% to 0.7%. This clonotype was sampled from a man aged 18 to 29 in good health. Some clones in this sample may be carry-over from other donors' samples. Sequencing was done on a sample of memory CD4+ T cells from PBMCs. Subset given: CD45RA-negative fraction.

CDR3 residues: CASSLGRINQPQHF. In DNA form, the CDR3 reads TGTGCCAGCAGCTTGGGACGGATAAATCAGCCCCAGCATTTT. The chain recombines TRBV5-6 with TRBJ1-5, with no clear D. The germline CDR1 and CDR2 sequences are SGHDT and YYEEEE. The CDR3 consists of 14 residues. Trimming removed 0 bases at V and 4 bases at J, with 8 bases between.